This T cell receptor beta chain is drawn from a study of radiation and T cells in renal cell carcinoma. Trimming cost V 0 bases and J 9 bases; bases outside gene matches: 8. Germline-derived CDR1 and CDR2 are SGHDN and FVKESK. CDR3 length equals 16 residues. The time point is: baseline pretreatment blood. Treatment specified: 15 Gy SBRT to primary tumor, nephrectomy 4 weeks later. Assay used: immunoSEQ multiplex PCR; TCRdb lists only in-frame clones, some missing. The table shows approximately 94,000 clones, with about 79% occurring only once. The sequenced sample was blood, obtained from a patient whose treatment included radiotherapy and nephrectomy. The J gene is TRBJ2-1, the V gene TRBV14; TRBD2 matches at 10 bases. The clonotype comes from a man aged 55 to 70 with renal cell carcinoma. The CDR3, as DNA: TGTGCCAGCAGCCAAGATCGGCTAGCGGGAGCGATTGAGCAGTTCTTC. Protein: CASSQDRLAGAIEQFF.